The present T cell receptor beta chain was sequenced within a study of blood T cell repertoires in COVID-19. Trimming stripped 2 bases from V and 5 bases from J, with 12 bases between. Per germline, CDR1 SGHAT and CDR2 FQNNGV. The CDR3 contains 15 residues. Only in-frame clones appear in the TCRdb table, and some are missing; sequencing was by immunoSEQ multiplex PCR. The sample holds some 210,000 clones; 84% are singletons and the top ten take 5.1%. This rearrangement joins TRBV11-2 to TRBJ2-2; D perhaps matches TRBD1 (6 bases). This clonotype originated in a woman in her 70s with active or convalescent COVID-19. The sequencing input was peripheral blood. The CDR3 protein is CASSLTTGYTGELFF. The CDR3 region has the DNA TGTGCCAGCAGCTTAACCACAGGGTATACCGGGGAGCTGTTTTTT.